These T cell receptor beta chains were read from a single sample in a study of breast tumors, draining lymph nodes, adjacent tissues. TCRdb called the multiplex PCR reads again in MiXCR, with one record for every CDR3 protein. The repertoire holds 17,000 or so distinct CDR3 sequences, with roughly 64% as singletons. Sequencing was performed on tumor-adjacent breast tissue. The source is a female donor with breast cancer. Some clones in this sample may be carry-over from other donors' samples. CDR3s include the opening cysteine and the closing phenylalanine or tryptophan. D genes are given only for firm matches. Clone size appears in some rows only: once, few, many, or a class for an expanded clone.

abundance	v_gene	d_gene	j_gene	CDR3nt	CDR3aa
few	TRBV20-1	.	TRBJ2-7	TGCAGTGCTACTCGGGACGGCGACTCCTACGAGCAGTACTTC	CSATRDGDSYEQYF
.	TRBV29-1	TRBD1	TRBJ1-2	TGCAGCGTTAAGACAGGGTCGCCGTCTGGCTACACCTTC	CSVKTGSPSGYTF
many	TRBV20-1	TRBD2	TRBJ2-3	TGCAGTGCTAGGCTAGCGGGGAGCACAGATACGCAGTATTTT	CSARLAGSTDTQYF
.	TRBV7-2	TRBD1	TRBJ2-3	TGTGCCAGCAGCTACAGGACAGGGTCCACAGATACGCAGTATTTT	CASSYRTGSTDTQYF
.	TRBV9	.	TRBJ2-3	TGTGCCAGCAGCGTCGGATTAGGGAACACAGATACGCAGTATTTT	CASSVGLGNTDTQYF
.	TRBV7-8	.	TRBJ1-2	TGTGCCAGCAGCTGGGAGGGCAGCAGGGTGAATGGCTACACCTTC	CASSWEGSRVNGYTF
.	TRBV7-6	TRBD1	TRBJ2-5	TGTGCCAGCAGCAGGACAGGTGTCCAAGAGACCCAGTACTTC	CASSRTGVQETQYF
few	TRBV10-3	TRBD1	TRBJ1-5	TGTGCCATCAGTGAAGGCAGGGGGATAGATCAGCCCCAGCATTTT	CAISEGRGIDQPQHF
.	TRBV7-2	.	TRBJ2-3	TGTGCCAGCAGCCCGGGACTGCTCCTTCCAGATACGCAGTATTTT	CASSPGLLLPDTQYF
medium-sized	TRBV5-4	.	TRBJ2-1	TGTGCCAGCGAGGAGTACAATGAGCAGTTCTTC	CASEEYNEQFF
few	TRBV27	TRBD1	TRBJ1-6	TGTGCCAGCAAGCCAGGGGGCGTCAGCTCCTATAATTCACCCCTCCACTTT	CASKPGGVSSYNSPLHF
.	TRBV7-2	.	TRBJ2-3	TGTGCCAGCAGCTTGGTGTTGTGGAGTCCTAGCACAGATACGCAGTATTTT	CASSLVLWSPSTDTQYF
.	TRBV6-2/TRBV6-3	.	TRBJ2-3	TGTGCCAGCAGTTACACCGGGACGGGAGAAGTTAGGAATACGCAGTATTTT	CASSYTGTGEVRNTQYF
.	TRBV19	.	TRBJ2-5	TGTGCCAGTAGTAGGGCGGGGCTTCAAGAGACCCAGTACTTC	CASSRAGLQETQYF
.	TRBV7-2	TRBD1	TRBJ1-2	TGTGCCAGCAGCTCCCCAGGGACAGGGTTCTATGGCTACCCCTTC	CASSSPGTGFYGYPF
once	TRBV7-2	.	TRBJ2-5	TGTGCCAGCAGCTTAGAGGGCGGGACCCAGTACTTC	CASSLEGGTQYF
few	TRBV20-1	TRBD2	TRBJ2-7	TGCAGTGCTAGAGATGCGGGAGGGCCCTACGAGCAGTACTTC	CSARDAGGPYEQYF
.	TRBV2	TRBD1	TRBJ2-1	TGTGCCAGCAGACCGAGACAGGGATTCCCTGATGAGCAGTTCTTC	CASRPRQGFPDEQFF
medium-sized	TRBV5-1	.	TRBJ1-6	TGCGCCAGCAGCACCAACGGCAATTCACCCCTCCACTTT	CASSTNGNSPLHF
.	TRBV3-1	TRBD2	TRBJ2-1	TGTGCCAGCAGCCAGATTAGCGGGGGGGCCAATGAGCAGTTCTTC	CASSQISGGANEQFF
once	TRBV20-1	.	TRBJ1-2	TGCAGTGCTACCTCAGACAGAGACTATGGCTACACCTTC	CSATSDRDYGYTF
many	TRBV5-6	TRBD1	TRBJ1-2	TGTGCCAGCAGCTTCCAAACGTTTGGACAGGGGATGAGTGGCTACACCTTC	CASSFQTFGQGMSGYTF
.	TRBV29-1	.	TRBJ1-5	TGCAGCGTTGGGACATCCGAAAATCAGCCCCAGCATTTT	CSVGTSENQPQHF
few	TRBV18	.	TRBJ1-1	TGTGCCAGCTCACAACAGCATTCGAACACTGAAGCTTTCTTT	CASSQQHSNTEAFF
once	TRBV19	TRBD1	TRBJ2-7	TGTGCCAGTAGTTGGGACAGGGACTACGAGCAGTACTTC	CASSWDRDYEQYF
medium-sized	TRBV6-6	TRBD1	TRBJ1-3	TGTGCCAGCAGTTACTCGGAAGACAGGGAGAGGGTCACCATATATTTT	CASSYSEDRERVTIYF
.	TRBV15	.	TRBJ2-1	TGTGCCACCAGCAGAGATCTTGGGGGCTTAAATGAGCAGTTCTTC	CATSRDLGGLNEQFF
.	TRBV5-4	TRBD2	TRBJ2-7	TGTGCCAGCAGCTTTACCCTAGCGGGAGGAGGAGAGCAGTACTTC	CASSFTLAGGGEQYF
.	TRBV5-1	.	TRBJ2-5	TGCGCCAGCAGCTTGGTCGGGGTTGGGGAAGAGACCCAGTACTTC	CASSLVGVGEETQYF
medium-sized	TRBV19	TRBD1	TRBJ1-5	TGTGCCAGCCGCCATAGTCAGGGGGATCAGCCCCAGCATTTT	CASRHSQGDQPQHF
.	TRBV5-8	TRBD2	TRBJ2-2	TGTGCCAGCAGCCTAGGGACTAGCAGAAGCACCGGGGAGCTGTTTTTT	CASSLGTSRSTGELFF
many	TRBV20-1	TRBD2	TRBJ2-3	TGCAGTGCCCCCCCCCCAGCCGAGCGGGGGGAAAGCACAGATACGCAGTATTTT	CSAPPPAERGESTDTQYF
once	TRBV24-1	.	TRBJ2-3	TGTGCCACCAGTGATTGGACAGATACGCAGTATTTT	CATSDWTDTQYF
.	TRBV14	TRBD1	TRBJ1-6	TGTGCCAGCAGCCAAGAGGGGGGGACAGGGTCTCCCCACCACTTT	CASSQEGGTGSPHHF
.	TRBV3-1	TRBD2	TRBJ2-3	TGTGCCAGCAGCGGACCCGGGACTAGCGAATCAGATACGCAGTATTTT	CASSGPGTSESDTQYF